Following are 28 T cell receptor beta chains from one sample sequenced in a study of blood T cell repertoires in COVID-19. Produced via immunoSEQ multiplex PCR; TCRdb's table is partial and in-frame only. Of over 85,000 clones listed, around 90% are singletons. Sequenced material: peripheral blood. The origin of the receptors is a human donor with active COVID-19. The donor label of this sample is uncertain.

The gene calls are TRBV11-3 and TRBJ1-5; TRBD1 matches 7 bases. The junction had 5 bases not matched to a gene; V was cut back by 4 bases and J by 5 bases. This CDR3 is built from 14 residues. Per germline, CDR1 SGHNT and CDR2 YENEEA. CDR3 in amino acids: CASSSGQVHQPQHF. The DNA of the CDR3 is TGTGCCAGCAGCTCAGGACAGGTCCATCAGCCCCAGCATTTT. The full variable domain, with the rest looked up from reference TRBV11-3 and TRBJ1-5, is EAGVVQSPRYKIIEKKQPVAFWCNPISGHNTLYWYLQNLGQGPELLIRYENEEAVDDSQLPKDRFSAERLKGVDSTLKIQPAELGDSAVYLCASSSGQVHQPQHFGDGTRLSIL.

This chain connects TRBV6-1 to TRBJ1-1; a possible D gene is TRBD1 (5 bases). This CDR3 has 17 residues. Between the trimmed V and J ends, which lost 1 base and 0 bases, there was a span of 15 bases. Germline CDR1 reads MNHNS; CDR2 reads SASEGT. The CDR3 loop is CASSEDSGRFMNTEAFF. CDR3 bases: TGTGCCAGCAGTGAAGATTCAGGGAGGTTTATGAACACTGAAGCTTTCTTT.

The chain recombines TRBV5-8 with TRBJ1-2; TRBD1 matches 8 bases. Germline CDR1 reads SGHTS; CDR2 reads YDEGEE. The CDR3 is made up of 14 amino acids. The V segment lost 4 bases and the J segment 7 bases; nucleotides outside the gene matches: 9. The CDR3 DNA is TGTGCCAGCAGCCCACTCCAGGGGGCAGGTGGCTACACCTTC. This gives the protein CASSPLQGAGGYTF.

The V call is TRBV14, the J call TRBJ2-5, with TRBD2 matching 8 bases. Trimming took 0 bases from V and 2 from J; bases not matched to a gene: 5. This CDR3 comprises 16 residues. CDR1 and CDR2 (germline): SGHDN, FVKESK. The CDR3 DNA reads TGTGCCAGCAGCCAAGATCTGGCGGGGGGACAAGAGACCCAGTACTTC. Its protein product is CASSQDLAGGQETQYF.

Worth noting for this clone: The junction differs from germline at one of its ends, possibly a read error. This chain connects TRBV7-8 to TRBJ2-7; 9 bases match TRBD1. The CDR3 loop spans 15 amino acids. Germline CDR1 is SGHVS and CDR2 is FQNEAQ. CDR3 sequence (DNA): TGTGCCAGCAGCCCCCCCGACAGGGGGATAGGGGAGCAGTGCTTC. Its translation is CASSPPDRGIGEQCF.

The chain combines TRBV10-2 with TRBJ2-7, with 8 bases lining up with TRBD1. From germline, CDR1 is WSHSY and CDR2 SAAADI. The CDR3 extends over 13 amino acids. V was pared by 7 bases and J by 4 bases, with 6 bases of the junction left unmatched. CDR3 bases: TGCGCCAGCACGACAGGGGATCTATACGAGCAGTACTTC. This gives the protein CASTTGDLYEQYF.

This chain joins TRBV7-2 and TRBJ1-2; 7 nucleotides align to TRBD1. CDR3 size: 17 residues. With 1 base clipped from V and 2 bases from J, the junction kept 10 bases outside the gene matches. The germline V gene has CDR1 SGHTA and CDR2 FQGNSA. In DNA form, the CDR3 reads TGTGCCAGCAGCTTAGATTCATGGTTCAGGGGGAACTATGGCTACACCTTC. Residues: CASSLDSWFRGNYGYTF.

The chain combines TRBV5-1 with TRBJ2-5, with 12 bases aligning to TRBD2. V shed 4 bases and J 5 bases; nucleotides not matched to a gene: 3. This CDR3 comprises 14 residues. The germline gives CDR1 SGHRS, CDR2 YFSETQ. CDR3: CASSPGLAGETQYF. The DNA of the CDR3 is TGCGCCAGCAGCCCCGGACTAGCGGGGGAGACCCAGTACTTC.

The chain links TRBV7-8 to TRBJ1-4, with D uncertain. Trimming shortened V by 5 bases and J by 10 bases, and 26 bases separated the two germline ends. The germline V gene has CDR1 SGHVS and CDR2 FQNEAQ. The CDR3 length is 17 residues. DNA of the CDR3: TGTGCCAGCAGCCCCGGAGCCCGGGCTCCGCCTGGAGGAAAACTGTTTTTT. It specifies CASSPGARAPPGGKLFF.

The CDR3 region is CASSPRSGGSYEQYF. CDR3 coding DNA: TGTGCCAGCAGCCCGAGGAGCGGGGGGAGCTACGAGCAGTACTTC. The chain links TRBV9 to TRBJ2-7, with 9 bases identical to TRBD2. The CDR3 contains 15 residues. V lost 4 bases and J lost 3; bases outside the gene matches: 8. Per germline, CDR1 SGDLS and CDR2 YYNGEE.

This clone was counted only a few times. The chain recombines TRBV4-1 with TRBJ1-1, with D maybe TRBD1 (6 bases). Trimming shortened V by 3 bases and J by 2 bases, and 16 bases separated the two germline ends. From germline, CDR1 is MGHRA and CDR2 YSYEKL. The CDR3 is made up of 16 amino acids. This CDR3 is CASSHSRGRGNTEAFF. Here the CDR3 DNA reads TGCGCCAGCAGCCACTCTCGGGGCAGGGGCAACACTGAAGCTTTCTTT.

The chain couples TRBV10-1 to TRBJ2-3; 10 nucleotides agree with TRBD2. V dropped 6 bases and J dropped 0; count of bases not matched to a gene: 9. Germline V gene lookup returns CDR1 WNHNN and CDR2 SYGVQD (reference sequence). CDR3 length: 17 residues. CDR3 nucleotides: TGCGCCAGCAGATTGTCAGCGGGGGGGCCCAGCACAGATACGCAGTATTTT. The encoded protein is CASRLSAGGPSTDTQYF.

The V gene is TRBV6-5, the J gene TRBJ2-3; possible D gene TRBD2, 5 bases. This CDR3 has 15 amino acids. With 0 bases removed from V and 2 bases from J, the gap between germline ends came to 9 bases. Germline-derived CDR1 and CDR2 are MNHEY and SVGAGI. CDR3 coding DNA: TGTGCCAGCAGTTACTCGAGGGCCCACACAGATACGCAGTATTTT. This sequence encodes CASSYSRAHTDTQYF.

This clone is categorized as medium-sized. The chain employs TRBV27 and TRBJ2-7, with TRBD1 as a possible D gene (5 bases). V was pared by 4 bases and J by 4 bases, with 8 bases between. Per germline, CDR1 MNHEY and CDR2 SMNVEV (reference sequence). The length of the CDR3 is 12 residues. The CDR3 coding sequence is TGTGCCAGCAGTTCGGACACATACGAGCAGTACTTC. Translated, it gives CASSSDTYEQYF.

The chain employs TRBV7-9 and TRBJ1-1, with TRBD1 identical over 8 bases. CDR3 length: 15 amino acids. Germline V gene sequence: CDR1 SEHNR, CDR2 FQNEAQ (reference sequence). V lost 4 bases and J lost 4; bases outside the gene matches: 8. The CDR3 spells CASSSQGQGATEAFF. CDR3 coding DNA: TGTGCCAGCAGCTCCCAAGGACAGGGCGCCACTGAAGCTTTCTTT.

This chain connects TRBV5-5 to TRBJ2-1; 10 bases map to TRBD1. The germline CDR1 and CDR2 sequences are SGHKS and YYEKEE (reference sequence). This CDR3 is built from 16 residues. The trim removed 5 bases at V and 4 bases at J, leaving 9 bases unmatched. The CDR3 DNA reads as TGTGCCAGCAGGCGTGGAAGGGGACAGGGGTACAATGAGCAGTTCTTC. Residues: CASRRGRGQGYNEQFF.

The chain uses TRBV5-4 and TRBJ1-1; tentatively, D is TRBD1 (5 bases). The CDR3 has 15 residues. Per the germline V gene, CDR1 is SGHNT and CDR2 is YYREEE (reference sequence). Trimming took 4 bases from V and 0 from J, leaving 13 bases between them. The CDR3: CASSAPTGMNTEAFF. DNA of the CDR3: TGTGCCAGCAGCGCTCCTACAGGTATGAACACTGAAGCTTTCTTT.

The V and J genes are TRBV7-2 and TRBJ1-6; the D gene is possibly TRBD1 (5 bases). The ends were cut back, 2 bases at V and 8 bases at J, with 16 bases in the middle. The CDR3 is made up of 16 amino acids. The germline V gene encodes CDR1 SGHTA and CDR2 FQGNSA. CDR3 sequence: CASSLHPGGTDSPLHF. CDR3 DNA: TGTGCCAGCAGCTTACACCCCGGGGGTACGGATTCACCCCTCCACTTT. Using reference TRBV7-2 and TRBJ1-6 for the parts outside the CDR3, the full variable domain is GAGVSQSPSNKVTEKGKDVELRCDPISGHTALYWYRQSLGQGLEFLIYFQGNSAPDKSGLPSDRFSAERTGGSVSTLTIQRTQQEDSAVYLCASSLHPGGTDSPLHFGNGTRLTVT.

The chain uses TRBV3-1 (or the pseudogene TRBV3-2) and TRBJ1-2; possibly TRBD1 for D (6 bases). The V end lost 7 bases, the J end lost 6 bases, and 21 bases lay between the germline ends. Germline V CDR1 and CDR2: LGHDT, YNNKEL (reference sequence). This CDR3 region has 15 residues. Here the CDR3 reads CASTPTRGGGHGYTF. CDR3 nucleotide sequence: TGTGCCAGCACGCCCACCAGGGGTGGGGGACATGGCTACACCTTC.

This clone was detected once. CDR3 sequence (DNA): TGTGCCACCAGCAGGGTCGGGATCCACGAGCAGTACTTC. This encodes CATSRVGIHEQYF. The V and J genes are TRBV15 and TRBJ2-7; TRBD2 is a possible D gene (5 bases). This CDR3 spans 13 amino acids. V dropped 3 bases and J dropped 5 bases, with 11 bases sitting between them. From germline, CDR1 is LNHNV and CDR2 YYDKDF (reference sequence). The whole variable domain, filled in from reference TRBV15 and TRBJ2-7, reads DAMVIQNPRYQVTQFGKPVTLSCSQTLNHNVMYWYQQKSSQAPKLLFHYYDKDFNNEADTPDNFQSRRPNTSFCFLDIRSPGLGDTAMYLCATSRVGIHEQYFGPGTRLTVT.

The CDR3 is CASSGQGPPSNQPQHF. In DNA form, the CDR3 reads TGTGCCAGCAGTGGACAGGGACCTCCTAGCAATCAGCCCCAGCATTTT. This chain joins TRBV6-1 and TRBJ1-5; 7 bases map to TRBD1. The V gene's germline CDR1 is MNHNS and CDR2 SASEGT. The CDR3 consists of 16 residues. With V trimmed by 4 bases and J by 0 bases, 6 bases remained unmatched.

The rearrangement links TRBV2 to TRBJ2-1; 8 bases are shared with TRBD1. The germline CDR1 and CDR2 sequences are SNHLY and FYNNEI. V lost 6 bases and J lost 2; bases outside the gene matches: 6. CDR3 size: 15 residues. CDR3 sequence reads: CASSIDRGAYNEQFF. CDR3 sequence (DNA): TGTGCCAGCAGCATTGACAGGGGAGCCTACAATGAGCAGTTCTTC.

This clone was found once. This chain uses TRBV12-5 with TRBJ2-2; 9 positions agree with TRBD1. The CDR3 runs to 16 residues. From germline, CDR1 is LGHNT and CDR2 FRNRAP. V dropped 6 bases and J dropped 3; count of bases not matched to a gene: 8. The CDR3 coding sequence is TGTGCTAGTGGCCCACCCCGGACAGGGGACACCGGGGAGCTGTTTTTT. This gives the protein CASGPPRTGDTGELFF.

The chain uses TRBV9 and TRBJ2-1, with TRBD1 matching 9 bases. CDR3 length: 15 residues. J lost 8 bases, V lost 4 bases, and 10 bases had no gene match. CDR1 SGDLS and CDR2 YYNGEE come from the germline V gene. CDR3 coding DNA: TGTGCCAGCAGCACCTCGGGACAGGGCTTCGATGAGCAGTTCTTC. Translation gives CASSTSGQGFDEQFF.

The chain links TRBV18 to TRBJ2-3; 8 positions match TRBD2. From germline, CDR1 is KGHSH and CDR2 LQKENI. The CDR3 is 16 residues long. With 3 bases clipped from V and 6 bases from J, the junction kept 11 bases outside the gene matches. The CDR3 nucleotides are TGTGCCAGCTCACCCAATAGCGGGGCGGCGGTCGATACGCAGTATTTT. Its translation: CASSPNSGAAVDTQYF.

The chain carries TRBV7-2 and TRBJ2-3; 7 nucleotides match TRBD2. The CDR3 length is 15 residues. The ends lost 5 bases at V and 1 base at J; junction bases unmatched: 6. In germline, CDR1 is SGHTA, CDR2 FQGNSA. CDR3 coding DNA: TGTGCCAGCAGCGCGATTCGGGGGGGCACAGATACGCAGTATTTT. This codes for CASSAIRGGTDTQYF.

This sequence joins TRBV5-1 and TRBJ2-2, with 9 bases that match TRBD1. This CDR3 is 16 amino acids long. CDR1 is SGHRS, CDR2 YFSETQ, per germline. V trimming: 0 bases; J trimming: 2 bases; junction bases outside the gene matches: 2. In DNA, the CDR3 is TGCGCCAGCAGCTTGGGGGACAGGGATAACACCGGGGAGCTGTTTTTT. Protein sequence: CASSLGDRDNTGELFF. Drawing the rest from reference TRBV5-1 and TRBJ2-2, the complete variable domain is KAGVTQTPRYLIKTRGQQVTLSCSPISGHRSVSWYQQTPGQGLQFLFEYFSETQRNKGNFPGRFSGRQFSNSRSEMNVSTLELGDSALYLCASSLGDRDNTGELFFGEGSRLTVL.

The V call is TRBV3-1 (or the pseudogene TRBV3-2), the J call TRBJ1-4; weak D call: TRBD1 (6 bases). The V and J ends lost 2 bases and 7 bases respectively, with 23 bases between them. The CDR3 runs 18 residues. Germline lookup yields CDR1 LGHDT and CDR2 YNNKEL (reference sequence). The DNA for the CDR3 is TGTGCCAGCAGCCAAAACGACAGGCGAAAGACTTTTAGTGAAAAACTGTTTTTT. Translating gives CASSQNDRRKTFSEKLFF.